This T cell receptor (beta chain) was obtained from a study of technical replicates of blood from a handful of donors. Germline V gene data show CDR1 as SGDLS and CDR2 as YYNGEE. V lost 0 bases to trimming and J lost 4 bases; unmatched junction nucleotides: 6. The CDR3 is 16 amino acids. Profiled with immunoSEQ multiplex PCR; TCRdb holds only in-frame clones, not every one. The sample includes about 70,000 clones, about 89% of them seen just once. This chain joins TRBV9 and TRBJ2-2; 7 positions match TRBD2. The sample comprised PBMCs. This sequence was found in a human donor in good health. Some clones in this sample may be carry-over from other donors' samples. The CDR3 DNA is TGTGCCAGCAGCGTAGAAGCGGGGCGTTTCACCGGGGAGCTGTTTTTT. This sequence encodes CASSVEAGRFTGELFF.